This entry concerns a single TCR beta chain. The target of this receptor is not known. Base qualities are not provided; no much larger clone lies one nucleotide away. These data come from a study of T cells in Graves' hyperthyroidism and ophthalmopathy (dated by TCRdb to between 2019 and 2020). About the investigation overall: Peripheral blood samples were taken at initial diagnosis, before any treatment was given. The approximately 100 discovery patients were divided at random into training and test sets in a 7:3 ratio. After sampling, hyperthyroidism patients received methimazole starting at 30 mg daily, and ophthalmopathy patients received high-dose intravenous methylprednisolone. In over five Graves' hyperthyroidism patients, the study also compared T-cell repertoires from thyroid tissue with T-cell repertoires from blood. According to the paper, TCR Vbeta CDR3 sequencing was carried out on some 140 peripheral blood samples, which came from under 50 ophthalmopathy, about 75 hyperthyroidism and some 17 progressor patients. A discovery cohort of roughly 100 patients, 43 with Graves' ophthalmopathy and over 55 with stable Graves' hyperthyroidism, was used to find distinguishing TCR V-J signatures. An independent validation cohort of 18 to 20 hyperthyroidism patients and over 15 patients who later progressed to ophthalmopathy tested prospective prediction of ophthalmopathy.

The TCR beta CDR3 regions were amplified from RNA transcripts. The TCR CDR3 was subjected to a first round of RT-PCR using the HTBI primer set and the Qiagen OneStep RT-PCR kit. Libraries were constructed in a second round of multiplex PCR, after which size selection and purification were carried out. Sequencing of the libraries was done on an Illumina HiSeq2000 using paired-end 100 bp reads. The authors processed their data as follows. SOAPnuke was used to process the raw data, with reads discarded if the reads contained adapters or uncalled bases, had a mean Phred below 15, or lacked an exact constant-primer or identifier match. High-quality paired reads were merged using COPE v1.2.5, and each unique nucleotide sequence was defined as a clonotype. MiTCR v1.1 was used to align clonotypes to the IMGT TRBV, TRBD and TRBJ reference segments. Analysis was restricted to V-J combinations with a frequency above 0.0001, which covered about 99% of repertoires. A TCS score was defined as the ratio of F50 (clonal expansion) to E x V (chaos), with BLOSUM62-based TCRdist applied between CDR3 peptides within each V-J. Welch's t-statistics and random forest reduced 500 to 550 V-J features to 13, which were used in a naive Bayes classifier (R e1071). The Morisita-Horn index was used to measure how similar the thyroid and blood repertoires were. The public reads were reprocessed in TCRdb via fastp at Q25 and MiXCR, keeping in-frame beta chains. Rows with a matching CDR3 protein are joined into one entry that keeps the most common DNA and genes. The V and J calls reflect TCRdb's pipeline rather than the authors' work. This sample is represented by some 800,000 distinct CDR3 sequences; 35% to 45% of them were singletons. Approximately 10% of the sample rests with the top ten.

Graves' hyperthyroidism was defined as stable when no progression to ophthalmopathy occurred over 18 months of follow-up. Hyperthyroidism patients were newly diagnosed, had a disease duration of under 2 months, and were aged 18 to 65 years. The study excluded patients with uncontrolled infections, other autoimmune diseases, pregnancy or lactation. Clinical symptoms, serum thyroxine and TRAb, thyroid ultrasound, and orbital computed tomography formed the basis for the diagnoses. PBMCs were separated from roughly 9.3 ml of fresh peripheral blood using Ficoll-Paque density gradient centrifugation. Trizol reagent was used to extract total RNA, and RNA quality was then checked on an Agilent 2100 Bioanalyzer. The germline V gene encodes CDR1 DFQATT and CDR2 SNEGSKA (reference sequence). V is cut by 5 bases and J by 5 bases, and the space between the germline ends is 18 bases. The CDR3 sequence holds 14 residues, the cysteine and phenylalanine included. Just CDR3 DNA is preserved here, 42 bases in frame from base 1.

The paper as a whole reports these results and caveats: In validation, progression to ophthalmopathy was predicted by the model with 65% to 71% sensitivity and approximately 78% specificity, a median of around 6.5 months before onset. Most expanded thyroid clonotypes (frequency above 0.001) were also detected in blood, a finding suggesting that blood repertoires may reflect thyroid immune responses. In cross-validation, a model built on a 13 V-J signature told ophthalmopathy apart from stable hyperthyroidism with under 90% sensitivity and approximately 81% specificity, and in testing the same model reached 80%/75%. Sample size was not statistically predetermined, and blinding of investigators to group allocation was not performed.

The specimen sequenced was blood. This receptor was obtained from a man aged 18 to 35 with Graves' hyperthyroidism. The chain is assembled from TRBV20-1 and TRBJ2-5; the D call is tentative, TRBD1 or TRBD2, as each matches 6 bases. The DNA reads TGCAGTGCTTTTGACAGGAGAGGAGGGGAGACCCAGTACTTC. It translates to CSAFDRRGGETQYF.